These 16 T cell receptor beta chains originate from one sample sequenced in a study of blood T cell repertoires in COVID-19. Sequenced by immunoSEQ multiplex PCR; TCRdb stores in-frame clones only, minus some. The profile shows 95,000 to 100,000 clones, around 87% of them singletons. The sequenced sample consisted of peripheral blood. The source is a woman aged 25-40 years with acute or convalescent COVID-19.

V and J are TRBV5-6 and TRBJ1-2, with 8 bases that match TRBD1. The V segment lost 3 bases and the J segment 3 bases; nucleotides outside the gene matches: 4. Germline V gives CDR1 SGHDT, CDR2 YYEEEE. The CDR3 extends over 14 amino acids. For the CDR3, the DNA is TGTGCCAGCAGCTCGACAGGGGCCTACTATGGCTACACCTTC. The encoded protein is CASSSTGAYYGYTF.

The V and J genes are TRBV6-6 and TRBJ2-2, with D maybe TRBD2 (5 bases). The germline CDR1 and CDR2 sequences are MNHNY and SVGAGI (reference sequence). V dropped 8 bases and J dropped 0 bases, with 13 bases sitting between them. The CDR3 length is 15 residues. The CDR3 nucleotides read TGTGCCAGCTCCCGGGAAGGAGCGAACACCGGGGAGCTGTTTTTT. It codes for CASSREGANTGELFF.

This chain links TRBV25-1 with TRBJ2-7; 7 nucleotides align to TRBD2. CDR1 and CDR2 from the germline V gene are MGHDK and SYGVNS. The CDR3 spans 14 residues. After removal of 5 bases from V and 4 bases from J, the junction contained 8 bases not matched to a gene. The CDR3 coding sequence is TGTGCCAGCAGTACCAGCGGGGTAAGGTACGAGCAGTACTTC. This translates into CASSTSGVRYEQYF.

The rearrangement links TRBV5-1 to TRBJ1-5; no definite D call. Germline V lookup: CDR1 SGHRS, CDR2 YFSETQ. This CDR3 comprises 15 residues. The V end lost 2 bases, the J end lost 1 base, and 10 bases lay between the germline ends. The CDR3 sequence is CASSLTGESNQPQHF. The CDR3 nucleotides are TGCGCCAGCAGCTTAACCGGGGAGAGCAATCAGCCCCAGCATTTT.

The chain joins TRBV2 to TRBJ2-1; D gene uncertain. Germline lookup yields CDR1 SNHLY and CDR2 FYNNEI. The ends were cut back, 2 bases at V and 4 bases at J, with 6 bases in the middle. The CDR3 extends over 13 amino acids. CDR3 coding DNA: TGTGCCAGCAGTGAACTAGAGTACAATGAGCAGTTCTTC. Translated: CASSELEYNEQFF.

This chain uses TRBV5-1 with TRBJ1-1; 7 bases line up with TRBD1. CDR1 and CDR2 (germline): SGHRS, YFSETQ. The CDR3 sequence is 13 residues long. After removal of 9 bases from V and 0 bases from J, the junction contained 5 bases not matched to a gene. CDR3 protein: CATRGQLNTEAFF. In DNA form, the CDR3 reads TGCGCCACAAGGGGACAGCTGAACACTGAAGCTTTCTTT.

The rearrangement links TRBV28 to TRBJ2-7; the match to TRBD2 covers 7 bases. J lost 3 bases, V lost 4 bases, and 3 bases had no gene match. The CDR3 is 13 residues long. Germline lookup yields CDR1 MDHEN and CDR2 SYDVKM. This chain's CDR3 is CASSWRGIYEQYF. The CDR3 DNA follows: TGTGCCAGCAGTTGGCGGGGGATCTACGAGCAGTACTTC.

The rearrangement joins TRBV3-1 (or the pseudogene TRBV3-2) to TRBJ1-2; D is unclear. There are 12 residues in the CDR3. Germline-derived CDR1 and CDR2 are LGHDT and YNNKEL (reference sequence). V dropped 0 bases and J dropped 8 bases, with 7 bases sitting between them. For the CDR3, the DNA is TGTGCCAGCAGCCAAGATCAGAGGGGCTACACCTTC. This translates into CASSQDQRGYTF.

This clone was seen more than once but under ten times. V gene TRBV2 combines with J gene TRBJ1-1, with no clear D. This CDR3 is 14 amino acids long. Germline loops: CDR1 SNHLY, CDR2 FYNNEI. V shed 4 bases and J shed 1 base, with 10 bases lying between them. This chain's CDR3 is CASSVNRQNTEAFF. In nucleotides, the CDR3 is TGTGCCAGCAGTGTAAACAGACAGAACACTGAAGCTTTCTTT.

This clone appeared once. The chain carries TRBV7-9 and TRBJ2-7, with D tentatively TRBD1 (5 bases). The CDR3 is made up of 14 amino acids. With 5 bases removed from V and 2 bases from J, the gap between germline ends came to 13 bases. CDR1 is SEHNR and CDR2 is FQNEAQ in the germline V gene (reference sequence). The CDR3 coding sequence is TGTGCCAGCAGCCCTCGGTGGGGCCCCTACGAGCAGTACTTC. It yields the protein CASSPRWGPYEQYF.

The V call is TRBV28, the J call TRBJ1-1; 7 bases match TRBD1. Per the germline V gene, CDR1 is MDHEN and CDR2 is SYDVKM. The V gene end was trimmed by 5 bases and the J gene end by 3 bases; junction bases not matched to a gene: 3. CDR3 length equals 13 residues. CDR3 loop: CASSDRVDTEAFF. In DNA, the CDR3 is TGTGCCAGCAGTGACAGGGTGGACACTGAAGCTTTCTTT.

The chain recombines TRBV2 with TRBJ2-1, with 11 bases aligning to TRBD2. V trimming: 4 bases; J trimming: 6 bases; junction bases outside the gene matches: 5. The CDR3 is made up of 15 amino acids. Germline values: CDR1 SNHLY, CDR2 FYNNEI. Here the CDR3 DNA reads TGTGCCAGCAGTGCCGGGACTAGCGGTATCAATGAGCAGTTCTTC. This gives the protein CASSAGTSGINEQFF.

The V and J genes are TRBV27 and TRBJ2-7; 8 positions match TRBD2. Losses at the gene ends were 8 bases for V and 2 bases for J; bases not matched to a gene: 8. This CDR3 is 14 amino acids long. The germline CDR1 and CDR2 sequences are MNHEY and SMNVEV (reference sequence). This CDR3 is CASRIGGAAYEQYF. The CDR3 DNA reads TGTGCCAGCCGAATCGGGGGGGCGGCCTACGAGCAGTACTTC.

The genes are TRBV6-5 and TRBJ1-6; 7 nucleotides match TRBD1. Germline V lookup: CDR1 MNHEY, CDR2 SVGAGI. The CDR3 has 13 amino acids. V gave up 9 bases and J gave up 7 bases; unmatched junction bases: 6. The CDR3 reads CASSGTVNSPLHF. In DNA form, the CDR3 reads TGTGCCAGTTCCGGGACAGTAAATTCACCCCTCCACTTT.

This clone came up once. The chain couples TRBV28 to TRBJ1-2, with TRBD1 matching over 7 bases. Germline V gives CDR1 MDHEN, CDR2 SYDVKM. There are 13 residues in the CDR3. J was trimmed by 8 bases and V by 6 bases; bases with no gene match: 9. CDR3 DNA: TGTGCCAGCAGCCTCGGGACAGTCGGGGGCTACACCTTC. It yields the protein CASSLGTVGGYTF.

J is TRBJ2-4 and V is TRBV28, with 7 bases that match TRBD2. The CDR3 runs to 16 residues. The V gene end was trimmed by 8 bases and the J gene end by 0 bases; junction bases not matched to a gene: 10. CDR1 and CDR2 from the germline V gene are MDHEN and SYDVKM. DNA of the CDR3: TGTGCCAGCTCCCTTGGGGGGGTCGGAGCCAAAAACATTCAGTACTTC. Amino acids: CASSLGGVGAKNIQYF.